The sequence of this T cell receptor (beta chain) was determined in a study of regulatory T cells in long-lasting Graves disease. Construction of TCR beta libraries relied on iRepertoire HTBI primers and on Arm-PCR targeting CDR3 regions. TCRdb reanalysed the multiplex PCR reads using MiXCR and keeps one entry per CDR3 protein. This sample yields about half a million distinct CDR3 sequences, of which about 12% are seen a single time; more than 8% belongs to the top ten. Noted time point: newly diagnosed GD, antithyroid drugs for less than 3 months. Making the TCR library involved RNA that had been extracted from PBMCs. This CDR3 region has 15 residues. Unmatched junction bases numbered 10, after V lost 3 bases and J lost 6 bases. Germline V lookup: CDR1 LNHDA, CDR2 SQIVND (reference sequence). The data also belong to a second study, concerning T cells in Graves' hyperthyroidism and ophthalmopathy. According to that study: Hyperthyroidism patients were newly diagnosed, had disease duration under 2 months, and were aged 18 to 65 years. On the basis of clinical symptoms, serum thyroxine and TRAb, thyroid ultrasound and orbital computed tomography, diagnoses were made. TCR CDR3 regions were first amplified by RT-PCR with HTBI primers. Most thyroid clonotypes expanded above 0.001 appeared in blood too.

Here the sequenced sample was peripheral blood mononuclear cells (PBMCs), taken at new diagnosis, from a patient treated with antithyroid drugs. This clonotype originated in a woman in her 30s with Graves disease. The V call is TRBV19, the J call TRBJ2-7, with 8 positions matching TRBD1. The CDR3 reads CASSIGQGASSEQYF. The CDR3 DNA is TGTGCCAGTAGTATTGGTCAGGGGGCTTCATCCGAGCAGTACTTC.